These 4 T cell receptor beta chains were sequenced from one sample in a study of blood T cell repertoires in COVID-19. TCRdb's table, derived via immunoSEQ multiplex PCR, lists solely in-frame clones and lacks some. The sample has under 350,000 clones; 85% to 90% are singletons. The sequenced sample was peripheral blood. The source of these receptors is a human donor in a cohort sampled during active COVID-19.

V usage is TRBV3-1 (or the pseudogene TRBV3-2) and J usage is TRBJ2-3; 8 bases line up with TRBD2. V lost 5 bases and J lost 5; bases outside the gene matches: 12. The CDR3 sequence is 16 residues long. Germline CDR1 LGHDT, CDR2 YNNKEL (reference sequence). CDR3 DNA: TGTGCCAGCAGCATGTTTGGGGCGGGAGGTCGAGATACGCAGTATTTT. Its translation: CASSMFGAGGRDTQYF.

The V gene is TRBV3-1 (or the pseudogene TRBV3-2), the J gene TRBJ1-3, with D unclear. Germline assignment: CDR1 LGHDT and CDR2 YNNKEL (reference sequence). The V end lost 1 base, the J end lost 3 bases, and 10 bases lay between the germline ends. The CDR3 runs 15 residues. The DNA for the CDR3 is TGTGCCAGCAGCCAAGGCGTCCGAGGTGGAAACACCATATATTTT. This sequence encodes CASSQGVRGGNTIYF.

V usage is TRBV30 and J usage is TRBJ1-3; 9 bases agree with TRBD1. V lost 4 bases, J lost 2 bases, and 3 bases stayed unmatched. CDR1 and CDR2 (germline): GTSNPN, SVGIG (reference sequence). The CDR3 extends over 14 amino acids. CDR3 DNA sequence: TGTGCCTGGATGGGACAGGGAACTGGAAACACCATATATTTT. This encodes CAWMGQGTGNTIYF.

The V call is TRBV7-2, the J call TRBJ2-1; 12 bases line up with TRBD2. Germline lookup yields CDR1 SGHTA and CDR2 FQGNSA. The J segment lost 9 bases and the V segment lost 2 bases, leaving 5 bases of the junction unmatched. This CDR3 region has 15 residues. The chain's CDR3 is CASSLRSSGRGEQFF. CDR3 bases: TGTGCCAGCAGCTTAAGGTCTAGCGGGAGGGGTGAGCAGTTCTTC.